This T cell receptor (beta chain) was found in a study of OX40 agonist ivuxolimab in advanced cancers. Study-wide points: Blood T cells, both CD4+ and CD8+, expanded clonally by week 6 at 0.1 to 3.0 mg/kg. Antigen specificity of clonally expanded peripheral T cells was not established. Several nonresponders also turned out to have low normalized T-cell clonal expansion. Partial responders at 0.1-3.0 mg/kg had among the lowest clonal expansion.

With respect to this clone: The antigen is not known.

Produced via immunoSEQ multiplex PCR; TCRdb's table is partial and in-frame only. This sample has 38,000 or so clones, with about 87% found just once. Germline lookup yields CDR1 SGDLS and CDR2 YYNGEE. There are 14 residues in the CDR3. Germline trimming cut 4 bases from V and 9 bases from J; bases unmatched to any gene: 4. Sequencing used CD4+ or CD8+ T cells sorted from blood, obtained in a trial of the OX40 agonist ivuxolimab. The sequence derives from an adult with an advanced solid tumor such as melanoma, head and neck, liver or kidney cancer. The chain employs TRBV9 and TRBJ2-3, with TRBD2 matching over 14 bases. The CDR3 region is CASSSGLAGGTQYF. The CDR3, as DNA: TGTGCCAGCAGCTCCGGACTAGCGGGAGGCACGCAGTATTTT.